This T cell receptor beta chain was recorded in a study of blood T cell repertoires in COVID-19 (dated by TCRdb to between 2020 and 2021). About the investigation overall: Samples from collaborators originated in the United States, Italy and Spain and spanned both the acute and convalescent phases of COVID-19. The material from the prospective study consisted of cDNA or gDNA derived from T cells, B-cell-depleted T cells, or PBMCs. Subjects who had been exposed to COVID-19, were actively infected with it, or had recovered from it provided the deeply sampled blood TCRbeta repertoires that made up the dataset. The repertoires were released in a freely available public database intended as a resource for research on the immune response to SARS-CoV-2. Samples were obtained from the ongoing ImmuneRACE study (first 160 participants) and from approximately 1,200 subjects provided by 6 global collaborators. The sample metadata nearly always contained a de-identified subject ID, COVID-19 status, age in years and sex. HLA class I and class II types, where available, came from metadata supplied by the sample provider rather than from assay-based typing.

For this clone: There is no known antigen for this receptor. No qualities accompany the bases; no much larger clone lies one base away.

Reading the germline V gene (reference sequence) gives CDR1 LNHDA and CDR2 SQIVND. V trim: 6 bases; J trim: 6 bases; unmatched bases: 9. The CDR3 has 15 amino acids, counting the end cysteine and phenylalanine. The sequence is cut down to CDR3 DNA, 45 bases in frame from base 1. Whole blood was collected in K2EDTA tubes by collaborating institutions according to the institutions' own protocols. For TCRbeta analysis, collaborator samples were shipped as frozen whole blood, as isolated PBMCs, or as DNA extracted from either sample type. Beyond this particular receptor, the publication reports: How much clinical and demographic metadata was included differed by source and by participant, and the metadata was provided uncurated.

The immunoSEQ Assay, a bias-controlled multiplex PCR, was used to amplify TCRbeta CDR3 regions from genomic DNA. Per the source publication's procedure: Nucleated cell counts per sample were estimated from amplification of reference gene primers within the assay. To quantify the absolute abundance of each unique TCRbeta CDR3 rearrangement, sequence reads were collapsed and filtered. Productive Simpson clonality was computed per sample as the square root of Simpson's diversity index over productive rearrangements. Here the immuneACCESS table is served through TCRdb, limited to in-frame sequences with V and J called. Missing clones are a known gap in these copies; in checked studies unresolved V genes cover under half, and the rest lacks a known reason. V and J calls and clone size come straight from that table; D and trimming were deduced from the DNA. In this sample the table shows 80,000 or so clones, 70% to 85% of which occur a single time. Of the sample, less than 7.5% falls within the top ten clones.

The rearranged segments are TRBV19 and TRBJ1-5; TRBD1 aligns with 9 central bases. This sequence was found in a man in his forties or fifties with active or convalescent COVID-19. Sequencing was performed on peripheral blood. The CDR3 protein sequence reads: CASSGTGGQGQPQHF. The DNA is TGTGCCAGTAGCGGAACAGGGGGCCAAGGTCAGCCCCAGCATTTT. Extended through the reference TRBV19 and TRBJ1-5 proteins, this CDR3 yields the full variable domain: DGGITQSPKYLFRKEGQNVTLSCEQNLNHDAMYWYRQDPGQGLRLIYYSQIVNDFQKGDIAEGYSVSREKKESFPLTVTSAQKNPTAFYLCASSGTGGQGQPQHFGDGTRLSIL.